This T cell receptor (beta chain) was retrieved from a study of breast tumors, draining lymph nodes, adjacent tissues. In TCRdb, the multiplex PCR reads were re-called with MiXCR into one record per CDR3 protein. The table has 150,000 to 200,000 distinct CDR3 sequences, around 33% seen once. The lymph nodes were axillary draining lymph nodes from breast cancer patients. CDR3 length: 14 amino acids. The germline CDR1 and CDR2 sequences are SGHKS and YYEKEE (reference sequence). V shed 2 bases and J shed 4 bases, with 13 bases lying between them. This clonotype was recorded at least ten times. This sequence was found in a female donor with breast cancer. Some clones in this sample may be carry-over from other donors' samples. V is TRBV5-5 and J is TRBJ2-7; D tentatively fits TRBD1 or TRBD2 (5 bases each). Sequencing input: axillary lymph node tissue. In DNA form, the CDR3 reads TGTGCCAGCAGCTTTGGGGGAGCTTATTACGAGCAGTACTTC. It codes for CASSFGGAYYEQYF.